This TCR beta chain came from a study of T cells after posttransplantation cyclophosphamide. Findings and limits, study-wide: TRB clonality was highly associated with recipient CMV seropositivity and reactivation. Later blood repertoires were often dominated by clones from the donor CD8+ memory compartment. Skin or GI-infiltrating T cells shared few TRB sequences with blood.

The count of this clone is one. Antigen specificity is unknown. Clones were sequenced by immunoSEQ multiplex PCR, and TCRdb holds only the in-frame ones, with some missing. The profile shows more than 4,000 clones, approximately 80% of them singletons. Cyclophosphamide on days +3 and +4 followed busulfan-fludarabine conditioning and a marrow graft. Germline V gene lookup returns CDR1 SGHKS and CDR2 YYEKEE (reference sequence). There are 15 residues in the CDR3. Trimming cost V 0 bases and J 3 bases; bases outside gene matches: 2. This TCR was recovered from a male patient between 45 and 60 years old who received an allogeneic stem cell transplant from an unrelated donor, was CMV-positive, and had acute GVHD only. Some T cells here may be from the graft donor. V usage is TRBV5-5 and J usage is TRBJ2-1; TRBD2 matches at 8 bases. Specimen: PBMCs, collected 25 to 30 days after a stem cell transplant with posttransplant cyclophosphamide. CDR3 region: CASSLVAGGYNEQFF. The CDR3 DNA reads TGTGCCAGCAGCTTGGTGGCGGGAGGCTACAATGAGCAGTTCTTC. Full variable domain (remainder filled in from reference TRBV5-5 and TRBJ2-1): DAGVTQSPTHLIKTRGQQVTLRCSPISGHKSVSWYQQVLGQGPQFIFQYYEKEERGRGNFPDRFSARQFPNYSSELNVNALLLGDSALYLCASSLVAGGYNEQFFGPGTRLTVL.